A selection of T cell receptor beta chains follows, all from one sample in a study of human T cells and chemical hapten exposure. From the RACE reads, TCRdb called clonotypes with MiXCR, one entry per CDR3 protein. The sample yields nearly 350,000 distinct CDR3 sequences, roughly 6.9% seen once. Specimen: whole blood, collected in connection with sensitization to the hapten diphenylcyclopropenone (DPC). The receptors derive from a young woman with alopecia areata. Some clones in this sample may be carry-over from other donors' samples. CDR3s include the opening cysteine and the closing phenylalanine or tryptophan. The D gene is left open where the match is weak. The size field is filled for only some rows; it gives once, few, many or a size class.

V gene,clone size,J gene,D gene,CDR3 protein,CDR3 DNA
TRBV5-1,-,TRBJ2-6,-,CASSSDPRGNVLTF,TGCGCCAGCAGTTCCGATCCCAGGGGAAACGTCCTGACTTTC
TRBV28,few,TRBJ1-4,-,CASSPGGRQTNEKLFF,TGTGCCAGCAGTCCGGGTGGTAGACAGACTAATGAAAAACTGTTTTTT
TRBV7-2,few,TRBJ1-4,-,CASSLRPAGTEKLFF,TGTGCCAGCAGCTTACGTCCGGCAGGGACTGAAAAACTGTTTTTT
TRBV9,-,TRBJ2-3,TRBD2,CASSVGLAGGLTTDTQYF,TGTGCCAGCAGCGTAGGTTTAGCGGGGGGCCTTACAACAGATACGCAGTATTTT
TRBV12-3/TRBV12-4,many,TRBJ2-6,-,CASGQPLGGVLSGANVLTF,TGTGCCAGCGGACAGCCCTTGGGGGGTGTTCTCTCTGGGGCCAACGTCCTGACTTTC
TRBV20-1,many,TRBJ2-1,TRBD2,CSASLQGLAGDTNEQFF,TGCAGTGCTAGTCTCCAGGGACTAGCGGGGGACACCAATGAGCAGTTCTTC
TRBV27,-,TRBJ1-2,-,CASSPRGARVEDYGYTF,TGTGCCAGCTCCCCCCGAGGCGCTAGGGTTGAGGACTATGGCTACACCTTC
TRBV21-1,few,TRBJ2-7,-,CASKHQLSYEQYF,TGTGCCAGCAAACACCAACTCTCCTACGAGCAGTACTTC
TRBV2,many,TRBJ1-5,TRBD1,CASRKETGRQPQHF,TGTGCCAGCCGAAAGGAGACAGGGAGGCAGCCCCAGCATTTT
TRBV6-5,-,TRBJ1-3,-,CASSYSMGASGNTIYF,TGTGCCAGCAGTTACTCGATGGGGGCCTCTGGAAACACCATATATTTT
TRBV12-3/TRBV12-4,many,TRBJ2-5,-,CASSLKGSLGSEGETQYF,TGTGCCAGCAGTTTAAAAGGGTCCCTGGGGTCAGAGGGAGAGACCCAGTACTTC
TRBV7-8,few,TRBJ1-1,-,CASSPTFNTEAFF,TGTGCCAGCAGTCCCACATTCAACACTGAAGCTTTCTTT
TRBV3-1,few,TRBJ2-7,-,CASSQQRGYEQYF,TGTGCCAGCAGCCAACAACGGGGCTACGAGCAGTACTTC